These 21 T cell receptor beta chains were all obtained from the same sample, sequenced in a study of T cells in Graves' hyperthyroidism and ophthalmopathy. RNA transcripts were the template for amplifying TCR beta CDR3 regions. First-round RT-PCR targeting the TCR CDR3 was performed with the HTBI primer set. TCRdb ran MiXCR on the multiplex PCR reads and lists one entry per CDR3 protein. Here the sample spans a few hundred thousand distinct CDR3 sequences, about 15% being singletons. The sequenced material came from blood. The source of these receptors is a woman between 18 and 30 years old with Graves' hyperthyroidism.

This clonotype was observed at least ten times. The gene calls are TRBV6-5 and TRBJ1-1; D gene ambiguous. V lost 0 bases and J lost 4, with 12 bases in between. The CDR3 has 15 amino acids. Germline V gives CDR1 MNHEY, CDR2 SVGAGI. The DNA of the CDR3 is TGTGCCAGCAGTTACTCGTCAGGTGCGGTCACTGAAGCTTTCTTT. This gives the protein CASSYSSGAVTEAFF.

This clonotype has a count of ten or more. V is TRBV20-1 and J is TRBJ2-1, with 12 bases aligning to TRBD2. This CDR3 region has 17 residues. CDR1 DFQATT and CDR2 SNEGSKA come from the germline V gene (reference sequence). The V and J ends lost 3 bases and 4 bases, in that order; junction bases with no gene match: 10. The CDR3 DNA reads TGCAGTGCTAGGCCTACTACTGGACTAGCGGGATACAATGAGCAGTTCTTC. It codes for CSARPTTGLAGYNEQFF.

As DNA, the CDR3 is TGCGCCAGCAGCTTGGAGTCGGGGGCGAATGGCTACACCTTC. This sequence encodes CASSLESGANGYTF. The rearrangement links TRBV5-1 to TRBJ1-2, with a weak D call TRBD1 (6 bases). The CDR3 length is 14 residues. The V gene's germline CDR1 is SGHRS and CDR2 YFSETQ. The V gene lost 0 bases and the J gene lost 6 bases, with 12 bases spanning the gap.

This clonotype was counted a few times. This may be a read error: a much more frequent sequence differs by one nucleotide. This chain joins TRBV2 and TRBJ1-2, with 8 bases identical to TRBD1. The V gene's germline CDR1 is SNHLY and CDR2 FYNNEI. This CDR3 spans 15 amino acids. CDR3 DNA: TGTGCCAGCAGCGGATTCGGACAGGGATCCTATGACTACACCTTC. The encoded protein is CASSGFGQGSYDYTF.

This clonotype was counted a few times. The rearrangement links TRBV5-1 to TRBJ1-1; 10 nucleotides line up with TRBD1. Per the germline V gene, CDR1 is SGHRS and CDR2 is YFSETQ. The junction had 7 bases not matched to a gene; V was cut back by 5 bases and J by 0 bases. The CDR3 covers 16 residues. In DNA form, the CDR3 reads TGCGCCAGCAGTGGACAGGGGGTCGGTATGAACACTGAAGCTTTCTTT. It translates to CASSGQGVGMNTEAFF.

This chain uses TRBV6-1 with TRBJ1-1, with 7 bases identical to TRBD1. This CDR3 contains 14 residues. With V trimmed by 7 bases and J by 0 bases, 5 bases remained unmatched. Germline V lookup: CDR1 MNHNS, CDR2 SASEGT. CDR3 nucleotides: TGTGCCAGCACCCGGGACAGCCTGAACACTGAAGCTTTCTTT. It codes for CASTRDSLNTEAFF.

This clonotype occurred a few times. A much larger clone lies one base from this, so it may be a read error. The rearrangement joins TRBV7-2 to TRBJ1-2; D is possibly TRBD1 (5 bases). This CDR3 is 15 amino acids long. V lost 4 bases and J 1 base, leaving 13 bases between the germline ends. Germline CDR1 is SGHTA and CDR2 is FQGNSA. The CDR3 spells CASSSTGGLNYGYTF. CDR3 nucleotide sequence: TGTGCCAGCAGCTCGACCGGGGGACTTAACTATGGCTACACCTTC.

This chain connects TRBV3-1 to TRBJ2-7, with D possibly being TRBD2 (6 bases). Germline CDR1 and CDR2: LGHDT and YNNKEL (reference sequence). The CDR3 has 13 amino acids. Trimming took off 3 bases at V and 4 bases at J, with 10 bases between the two ends. This CDR3 reads CASSHSGFYEQYF. The CDR3 DNA follows: TGTGCCAGCAGCCACAGCGGGTTTTACGAGCAGTACTTC.

This clonotype has ten or more counts. The genes are TRBV20-1 and TRBJ2-7; 9 bases are shared with TRBD1. The CDR3 totals 15 residues. Per the germline V gene, CDR1 is DFQATT and CDR2 is SNEGSKA (reference sequence). V trimming: 1 base; J trimming: 5 bases; junction bases outside the gene matches: 9. The CDR3 nucleotides are TGCAGTGCTAGAGTATCCGGGACAGGGCGGAACGAGCAGTACTTC. It specifies CSARVSGTGRNEQYF.

This clonotype has a count of ten or more. This chain links TRBV9 with TRBJ2-1, with 16 bases that match TRBD2. The trim removed 4 bases at V and 2 bases at J, leaving 6 bases unmatched. The CDR3 is 18 residues long. In germline, CDR1 is SGDLS, CDR2 YYNGEE. CDR3 bases: TGTGCCAGCAGCCCGGGCGGGACTAGCGGGAGGGCCTACAATGAGCAGTTCTTC. This gives the protein CASSPGGTSGRAYNEQFF.

This sequence joins TRBV20-1 and TRBJ1-1; D unclear. This CDR3 has 12 amino acids. Germline CDR1 reads DFQATT; CDR2 reads SNEGSKA (reference sequence). V lost 3 bases to trimming and J lost 11 bases, with 16 bases between them. The DNA for the CDR3 is TGCAGTGCTAGTGGCCGGGCCCTCGGGGCTTTCTTT. It translates to CSASGRALGAFF.

This clonotype was detected many times. The V call is TRBV30, the J call TRBJ2-3; unclear D gene. The CDR3 is made up of 11 amino acids. Trimming shortened V by 2 bases and J by 4 bases, and 4 bases separated the two germline ends. The germline gives CDR1 GTSNPN, CDR2 SVGIG (reference sequence). CDR3 sequence reads: CAWSLPDTQYF. The CDR3 nucleotides are TGTGCCTGGAGTCTTCCAGATACGCAGTATTTT.

V usage is TRBV5-8 and J usage is TRBJ2-5, with D possibly being TRBD1 or TRBD2 (5 bases each). Germline V gene data show CDR1 as SGHTS and CDR2 as YDEGEE. V shed 1 base and J shed 6 bases, with 22 bases lying between them. The CDR3 is made up of 17 amino acids. The chain's CDR3 is CASSLSGAGLIWQTQYF. CDR3 coding DNA: TGTGCCAGCAGCTTGTCCGGGGCAGGGTTAATTTGGCAGACCCAGTACTTC.

This clonotype was recorded at least ten times. This chain's CDR3 is CASSETKGPPQETQYF. As DNA, the CDR3 is TGTGCCAGCAGTGAAACTAAGGGGCCCCCCCAAGAGACCCAGTACTTC. The chain uses TRBV2 and TRBJ2-5, with D perhaps TRBD1 (5 bases). This CDR3 region has 16 residues. Germline V lookup: CDR1 SNHLY, CDR2 FYNNEI. With 2 bases removed from V and 1 base from J, the gap between germline ends came to 14 bases.

This clonotype was seen repeatedly, ten times or more. This chain joins TRBV20-1 and TRBJ1-2; perhaps TRBD1 as D (6 bases). Trimming shortened V by 0 bases and J by 6 bases, and 26 bases separated the two germline ends. The CDR3 is 18 residues long. The germline V gene encodes CDR1 DFQATT and CDR2 SNEGSKA (reference sequence). The CDR3 sequence is CSARDLARPGQPPDGYTF. The DNA for the CDR3 is TGCAGTGCTAGAGATCTCGCGAGACCTGGACAGCCCCCCGATGGCTACACCTTC.

This clonotype was detected many times. V is TRBV2 and J is TRBJ2-7, with 7 bases aligning to TRBD2. The germline V gene encodes CDR1 SNHLY and CDR2 FYNNEI. The CDR3 runs 14 residues. Trimming took 8 bases from V and 3 from J; bases not matched to a gene: 10. The DNA of the CDR3 is TGTGCCAGCTTGAAGGGAGGGGCCTACTACGAGCAGTACTTC. Translated, it gives CASLKGGAYYEQYF.

This clonotype was counted between two and nine times. The chain has TRBV15 and TRBJ1-5, with D perhaps matching TRBD1 (5 bases). CDR1 is LNHNV and CDR2 is YYDKDF in the germline V gene (reference sequence). CDR3 length equals 17 residues. Trimming removed 0 bases at V and 0 bases at J, with 12 bases between. CDR3: CATSREKWTLSNQPQHF. Here the CDR3 DNA reads TGTGCCACCAGCAGAGAAAAATGGACACTTAGCAATCAGCCCCAGCATTTT.

The chain carries TRBV7-9 and TRBJ2-6; no reliable D call. The germline gives CDR1 SEHNR, CDR2 FQNEAQ (reference sequence). The CDR3 extends over 17 amino acids. With 5 bases removed from V and 4 bases from J, the gap between germline ends came to 18 bases. The CDR3 region is CASSPPGSSGGANVLTF. The DNA of the CDR3 is TGTGCCAGCAGCCCACCGGGTTCCTCGGGCGGGGCCAACGTCCTGACTTTC.

This clonotype was observed at least ten times. The V call is TRBV12-3 or TRBV12-4, the J call TRBJ2-7, with 9 positions matching TRBD1. This CDR3 comprises 15 residues. Trimming cost V 5 bases and J 3 bases; bases outside gene matches: 8. The CDR3: CASSRTGAIDYEQYF. The CDR3 coding sequence is TGTGCCAGCAGTCGGACAGGGGCGATCGACTACGAGCAGTACTTC.

This clonotype has a count of ten or more. V gene TRBV18 combines with J gene TRBJ2-7; 13 bases agree with TRBD2. The V gene's germline CDR1 is KGHSH and CDR2 LQKENI. This CDR3 is built from 17 residues. V trimming: 4 bases; J trimming: 0 bases; junction bases outside the gene matches: 6. CDR3 in DNA: TGTGCCAGCTCACTTGTGACTAGCGGGGGGTACTCCTACGAGCAGTACTTC. Its translation: CASSLVTSGGYSYEQYF.

This clonotype has a count of ten or more. The chain is built from TRBV20-1 and TRBJ1-1, with TRBD1 matching 11 bases. The V and J ends lost 4 bases and 0 bases, in that order; junction bases with no gene match: 4. The CDR3 extends over 15 amino acids. From germline, CDR1 is DFQATT and CDR2 SNEGSKA (reference sequence). CDR3 DNA: TGCAGTGCTACGAAGGACAGGGGGCTGAACACTGAAGCTTTCTTT. Its translation is CSATKDRGLNTEAFF.